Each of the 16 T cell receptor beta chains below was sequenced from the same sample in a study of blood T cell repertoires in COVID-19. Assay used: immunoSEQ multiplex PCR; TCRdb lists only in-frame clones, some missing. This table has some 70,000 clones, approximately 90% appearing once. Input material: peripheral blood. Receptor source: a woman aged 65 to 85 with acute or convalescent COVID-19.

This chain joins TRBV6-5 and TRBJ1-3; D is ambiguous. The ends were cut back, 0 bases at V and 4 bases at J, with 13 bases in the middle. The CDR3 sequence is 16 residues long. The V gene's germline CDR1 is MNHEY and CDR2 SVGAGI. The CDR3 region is CASSYSDAPGGNTIYF. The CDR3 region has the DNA TGTGCCAGCAGTTACTCGGATGCCCCGGGAGGAAACACCATATATTTT.

CDR3 sequence reads: CASSLAGQLNTEAFF. CDR3 nucleotide sequence: TGTGCCAGCAGCTTAGCGGGGCAACTAAACACTGAAGCTTTCTTT. This rearrangement joins TRBV7-2 to TRBJ1-1, with a weak D call TRBD1 (5 bases). Trimming stripped 0 bases from V and 2 bases from J, with 10 bases between. Germline V gene lookup returns CDR1 SGHTA and CDR2 FQGNSA. This CDR3 spans 15 amino acids.

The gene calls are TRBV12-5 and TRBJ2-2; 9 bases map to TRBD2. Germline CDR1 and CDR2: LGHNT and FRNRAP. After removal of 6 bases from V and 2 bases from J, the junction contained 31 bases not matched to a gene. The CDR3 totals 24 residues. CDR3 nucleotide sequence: TGTGCTAGTGGCCTTGTGTGGGTCCCCCTGAGGGCGGGAGGGCAACCCCGTAACACCGGGGAGCTGTTTTTT. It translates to CASGLVWVPLRAGGQPRNTGELFF.

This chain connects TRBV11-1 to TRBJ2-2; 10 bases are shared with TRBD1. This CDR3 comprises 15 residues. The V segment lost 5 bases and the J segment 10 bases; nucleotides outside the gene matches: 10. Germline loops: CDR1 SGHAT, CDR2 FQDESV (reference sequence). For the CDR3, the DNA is TGTGCCAGCAGCCCCCGGGACAGGGGCTCGGTGGAGCTGTTTTTT. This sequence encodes CASSPRDRGSVELFF.

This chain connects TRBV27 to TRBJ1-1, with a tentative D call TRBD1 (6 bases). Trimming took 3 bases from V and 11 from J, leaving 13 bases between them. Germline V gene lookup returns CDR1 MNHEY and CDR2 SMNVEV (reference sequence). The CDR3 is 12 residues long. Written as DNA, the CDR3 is TGTGCCAGCAGTTTCCCAGGGGCGAAGGCTTTCTTT. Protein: CASSFPGAKAFF.

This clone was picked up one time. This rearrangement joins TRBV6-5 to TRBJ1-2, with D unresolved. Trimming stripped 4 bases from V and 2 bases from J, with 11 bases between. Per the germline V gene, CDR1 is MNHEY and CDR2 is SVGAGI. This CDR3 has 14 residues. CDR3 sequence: CASSWRSDNYGYTF. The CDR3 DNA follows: TGTGCCAGCAGTTGGAGGTCGGACAACTATGGCTACACCTTC.

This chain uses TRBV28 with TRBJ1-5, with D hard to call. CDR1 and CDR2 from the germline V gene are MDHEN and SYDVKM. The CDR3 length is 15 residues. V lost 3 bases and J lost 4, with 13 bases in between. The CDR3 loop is CASSLREITNQPQHF. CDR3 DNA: TGTGCCAGCAGTTTGAGGGAGATCACTAATCAGCCCCAGCATTTT.

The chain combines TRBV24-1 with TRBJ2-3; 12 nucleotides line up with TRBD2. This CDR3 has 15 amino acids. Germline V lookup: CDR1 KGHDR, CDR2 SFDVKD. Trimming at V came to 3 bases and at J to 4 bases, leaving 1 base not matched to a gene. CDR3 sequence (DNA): TGTGCCACCAGTGATCCTAGCGGGAGGGCAGATACGCAGTATTTT. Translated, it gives CATSDPSGRADTQYF.

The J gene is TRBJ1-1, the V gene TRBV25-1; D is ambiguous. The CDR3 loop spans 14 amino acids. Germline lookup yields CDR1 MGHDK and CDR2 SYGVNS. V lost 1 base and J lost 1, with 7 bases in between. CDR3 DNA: TGTGCCAGCAGTGAATCGTATCGGAACACTGAAGCTTTCTTT. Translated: CASSESYRNTEAFF. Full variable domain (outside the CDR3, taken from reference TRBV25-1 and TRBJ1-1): EADIYQTPRYLVIGTGKKITLECSQTMGHDKMYWYQQDPGMELHLIHYSYGVNSTEKGDLSSESTVSRIRTEHFPLTLESARPSHTSQYLCASSESYRNTEAFFGQGTRLTVV.

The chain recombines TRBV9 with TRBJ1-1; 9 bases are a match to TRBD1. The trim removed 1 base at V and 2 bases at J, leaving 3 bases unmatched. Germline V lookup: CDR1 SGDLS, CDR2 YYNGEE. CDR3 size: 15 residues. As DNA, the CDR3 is TGTGCCAGCAGCGTAACGGGACAGGGAAACACTGAAGCTTTCTTT. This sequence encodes CASSVTGQGNTEAFF.

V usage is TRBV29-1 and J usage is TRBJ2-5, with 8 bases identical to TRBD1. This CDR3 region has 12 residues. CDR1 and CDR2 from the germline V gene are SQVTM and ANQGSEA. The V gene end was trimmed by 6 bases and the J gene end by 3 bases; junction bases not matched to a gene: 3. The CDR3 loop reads CSVLTGEETQYF. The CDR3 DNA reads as TGCAGCGTCCTGACAGGGGAAGAGACCCAGTACTTC.

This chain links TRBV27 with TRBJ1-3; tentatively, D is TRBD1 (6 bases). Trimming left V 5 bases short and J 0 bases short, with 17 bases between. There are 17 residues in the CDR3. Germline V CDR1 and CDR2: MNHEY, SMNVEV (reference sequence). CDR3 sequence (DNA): TGTGCCAGCAGTCCCATTACAGGGAAGAGCTCTGGAAACACCATATATTTT. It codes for CASSPITGKSSGNTIYF.

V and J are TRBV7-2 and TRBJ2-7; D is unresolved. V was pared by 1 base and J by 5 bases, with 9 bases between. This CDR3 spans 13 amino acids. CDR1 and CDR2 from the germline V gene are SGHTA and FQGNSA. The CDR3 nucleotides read TGTGCCAGCAGCTTAGGACTTACCAACGAGCAGTACTTC. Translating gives CASSLGLTNEQYF.

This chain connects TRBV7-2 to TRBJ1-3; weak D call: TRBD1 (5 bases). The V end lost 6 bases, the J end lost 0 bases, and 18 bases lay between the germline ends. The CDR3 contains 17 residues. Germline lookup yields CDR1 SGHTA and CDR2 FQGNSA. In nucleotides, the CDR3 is TGTGCCAGCAGACAGGTTGCAGACAGAGTCTCTGGAAACACCATATATTTT. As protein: CASRQVADRVSGNTIYF.

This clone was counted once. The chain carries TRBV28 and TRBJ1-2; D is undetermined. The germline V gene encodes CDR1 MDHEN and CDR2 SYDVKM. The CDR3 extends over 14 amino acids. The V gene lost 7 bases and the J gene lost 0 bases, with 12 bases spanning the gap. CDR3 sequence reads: CASTPPGTNYGYTF. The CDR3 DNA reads TGTGCCAGCACCCCCCCGGGGACTAACTATGGCTACACCTTC.

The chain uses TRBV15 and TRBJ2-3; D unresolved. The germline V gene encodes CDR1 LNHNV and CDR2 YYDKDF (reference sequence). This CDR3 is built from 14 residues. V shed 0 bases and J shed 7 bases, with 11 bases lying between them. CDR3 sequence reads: CATSREFGGYTQYF. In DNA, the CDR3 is TGTGCCACCAGCAGAGAGTTCGGCGGATATACGCAGTATTTT.